The rows below give T cell receptor beta chains drawn from one sample of a study of blood T cell repertoires in COVID-19. This table comes from immunoSEQ multiplex PCR, and its TCRdb copy is limited to in-frame clones, with some not included. The sample includes 200,000 to 300,000 clones, roughly 82% of them seen just once. The material sequenced was peripheral blood. The receptors originated from an older man with acute or convalescent COVID-19. CDR3s include the opening cysteine and the closing phenylalanine or tryptophan. Fields, in order: V gene, CDR3 length, D gene, CDR3 protein. D genes are given only for firm matches.

v_gene: TRBV19
len: 15
d_gene: .
CDR3aa: CASSIGGGQNEKLFF

v_gene: TRBV10-1
len: 14
d_gene: TRBD2
CDR3aa: CASSGGKRGNEQFF

v_gene: TRBV9
len: 18
d_gene: .
CDR3aa: CASRKDRPRSRGTGELFF

v_gene: TRBV18
len: 12
d_gene: .
CDR3aa: CASSPSAQALFF

v_gene: TRBV21-1
len: 15
d_gene: .
CDR3aa: CASSSRRRGWYGYTF

v_gene: TRBV5-4
len: 16
d_gene: TRBD2
CDR3aa: CASSPGLAGGPEEQYF

v_gene: TRBV5-1
len: 12
d_gene: .
CDR3aa: CASSSPAYEQYF

v_gene: TRBV7-9
len: 13
d_gene: .
CDR3aa: CASSSLLGYEAFF

v_gene: TRBV27
len: 14
d_gene: .
CDR3aa: CASSTAANVVEAFF

v_gene: TRBV4-1
len: 14
d_gene: .
CDR3aa: CASSLGGAAYGYTF

v_gene: TRBV19
len: 12
d_gene: .
CDR3aa: CASSQGQTGYTF

v_gene: TRBV5-4
len: 13
d_gene: TRBD2
CDR3aa: CASSGPGGETQYF

v_gene: TRBV7-9
len: 13
d_gene: .
CDR3aa: CASTGGGAEGAFF

v_gene: TRBV29-1
len: 14
d_gene: .
CDR3aa: CSVDAAASNYGYTF

v_gene: TRBV7-9
len: 17
d_gene: TRBD1
CDR3aa: CASTFVGASTGSEKLFF

v_gene: TRBV20-1
len: 14
d_gene: .
CDR3aa: CSATETGGDEKLFF

v_gene: TRBV7-2
len: 17
d_gene: .
CDR3aa: CASSLASAGLVEEKLFF

v_gene: TRBV27
len: 15
d_gene: .
CDR3aa: CASSPWPPTNEKLFF

v_gene: TRBV29-1
len: 11
d_gene: TRBD1
CDR3aa: CSVRGGAEAFF

v_gene: TRBV2
len: 14
d_gene: .
CDR3aa: CASSEAGGTGEQYF

v_gene: TRBV19
len: 15
d_gene: .
CDR3aa: CASSILDAGTGELFF

v_gene: TRBV3-1/TRBV3-2
len: 15
d_gene: .
CDR3aa: CASREAFGIGNTIYF

v_gene: TRBV5-1
len: 15
d_gene: .
CDR3aa: CASSLGRGYTGELFF

v_gene: TRBV12-3/TRBV12-4
len: 13
d_gene: .
CDR3aa: CASSTLVGSPLHF

v_gene: TRBV28
len: 15
d_gene: TRBD1
CDR3aa: CASTPGQGIFEKLFF

v_gene: TRBV7-6
len: 15
d_gene: TRBD1
CDR3aa: CASSLGGQVNEKLFF

v_gene: TRBV6-5
len: 15
d_gene: .
CDR3aa: CASSYSQDGNQPQHF

v_gene: TRBV9
len: 14
d_gene: TRBD2
CDR3aa: CASSVGTKDNEQFF

v_gene: TRBV19
len: 14
d_gene: .
CDR3aa: CASSTRQYAYEQYF

v_gene: TRBV20-1
len: 13
d_gene: TRBD2
CDR3aa: CSASTSGSGEQYF

v_gene: TRBV28
len: 15
d_gene: TRBD1
CDR3aa: CASSRPGTGASEQYF

v_gene: TRBV19
len: 15
d_gene: TRBD1
CDR3aa: CASSQGDLSNQPQHF

v_gene: TRBV5-4
len: 16
d_gene: TRBD2
CDR3aa: CASSFGGLAGSGEQFF

v_gene: TRBV19
len: 13
d_gene: .
CDR3aa: CASSIERDTEAFF

v_gene: TRBV28
len: 14
d_gene: TRBD2
CDR3aa: CASTTPGLAYEQFF

v_gene: TRBV4-2
len: 14
d_gene: .
CDR3aa: CASSQRQTGYGYTF

v_gene: TRBV11-3
len: 14
d_gene: TRBD1
CDR3aa: CASSRGQGADGYTF

v_gene: TRBV7-9
len: 11
d_gene: .
CDR3aa: CASSLLTEAFF

v_gene: TRBV29-1
len: 14
d_gene: TRBD2
CDR3aa: CSVRIAGLTDTQYF

v_gene: TRBV2
len: 13
d_gene: TRBD1
CDR3aa: CASSEGQGRPQHF

v_gene: TRBV28
len: 16
d_gene: TRBD1
CDR3aa: CASSLYYRGQDYGYTF

v_gene: TRBV4-2
len: 12
d_gene: .
CDR3aa: CASSDSTDTQYF

v_gene: TRBV28
len: 13
d_gene: .
CDR3aa: CASSSGVGEPQHF

v_gene: TRBV6-5
len: 13
d_gene: TRBD1
CDR3aa: CASRGTVLYGYTF

v_gene: TRBV6-2/TRBV6-3
len: 18
d_gene: .
CDR3aa: CASSYSPGTVTRLYEQYF

v_gene: TRBV4-3
len: 13
d_gene: TRBD2
CDR3aa: CASSQVLRGEQFF

v_gene: TRBV7-9
len: 15
d_gene: .
CDR3aa: CASSLPGQGGSPLHF

v_gene: TRBV4-2
len: 15
d_gene: .
CDR3aa: CASSQDGQSNSPLHF

v_gene: TRBV28
len: 12
d_gene: .
CDR3aa: CASRQGNYGYTF

v_gene: TRBV6-5
len: 15
d_gene: TRBD1
CDR3aa: CASRETGGGNQPQHF

v_gene: TRBV7-2
len: 14
d_gene: TRBD2
CDR3aa: CASSGLAGDETQYF

v_gene: TRBV9
len: 13
d_gene: .
CDR3aa: CASSVGGAYGYTF

v_gene: TRBV19
len: 13
d_gene: .
CDR3aa: CASSEVSSYGYTF

v_gene: TRBV11-2
len: 16
d_gene: .
CDR3aa: CASSLIFEAVKNIQYF

v_gene: TRBV24-1
len: 16
d_gene: TRBD1
CDR3aa: CATSARGQGHNQPQHF

v_gene: TRBV27
len: 14
d_gene: TRBD1
CDR3aa: CASSFAGTESSQYF

v_gene: TRBV19
len: 16
d_gene: TRBD2
CDR3aa: CASSIGRGVNTGELFF